These T cell receptor beta chains were read from a single sample in a study of blood T cell repertoires in COVID-19. Data came from immunoSEQ multiplex PCR; TCRdb stores just in-frame clones and leaves some out. The sample carries over 75,000 clones, roughly 90% recorded once. The source material was peripheral blood. These receptors all come from a human donor with COVID-19, enrolled during active disease. The donor label of this sample is uncertain. CDR3s include the opening cysteine and the closing phenylalanine or tryptophan. The order of the fields is D gene, V gene, clone size, CDR3 length, J gene, CDR3 DNA, CDR3 protein. A D gene is named only where the DNA matches it firmly. Size is stated for part of the rows, as once, few or many counts, or as a class when the clone is expanded.

NA	TRBV19	NA	14	TRBJ2-5	TGTGCCAGTAGTATAGAGAAGGGGCAAGAGACCCAGTACTTC	CASSIEKGQETQYF
NA	TRBV5-1	NA	14	TRBJ1-1	TGCGCCAGCAGGCGCACAGGGTTTGGAACTGAAGCTTTCTTT	CASRRTGFGTEAFF
NA	TRBV6-5	NA	13	TRBJ1-2	TGTGCCACCAAAACAGCGGTGGACTATGGCTACACCTTC	CATKTAVDYGYTF
TRBD1	TRBV30	NA	13	TRBJ1-1	TGTGCCTGGAGTTCGACAGGGGACACTGAAGCTTTCTTT	CAWSSTGDTEAFF
TRBD2	TRBV3-1/TRBV3-2	NA	15	TRBJ2-5	TGTGCCAGCAGCCAGGGTGGACTAGCGGGAGAGACCCAGTACTTC	CASSQGGLAGETQYF
NA	TRBV5-1	NA	16	TRBJ2-7	TGCGCCAGCAGCTTGAGGGGCACTGCCGCCTACTACGAGCAGTACTTC	CASSLRGTAAYYEQYF
TRBD1	TRBV11-2	NA	16	TRBJ1-2	TGTGCCAGCAGCTTAGGAAGGGGGCTCGTTCGCTATGGCTACACCTTC	CASSLGRGLVRYGYTF
NA	TRBV6-5	NA	13	TRBJ1-5	TGTGCCAGCAGTACGCGGTCAGATCAGCCCCAGCATTTT	CASSTRSDQPQHF
TRBD1	TRBV10-2	NA	16	TRBJ1-2	TGCGCCAGCAGTGGCGCCGGGACAGAGATTCCGGTTGGCTACACCTTC	CASSGAGTEIPVGYTF
TRBD1	TRBV19	NA	13	TRBJ1-1	TGTGCCAGTACCCCGGGACAGTCGGTTAGGGCTTTCTTT	CASTPGQSVRAFF
TRBD1	TRBV19	NA	18	TRBJ1-5	TGTGCCAGTAGTCGGGTAAGTGGGCGACAGGGGATAAGTCAGCCCCAGCATTTT	CASSRVSGRQGISQPQHF
TRBD2	TRBV7-8	once	16	TRBJ2-1	TGTGCCAGCAGCTTAGACACTAGCGGGAGTAACGATGAGCAGTTCTTC	CASSLDTSGSNDEQFF
TRBD1	TRBV5-1	NA	14	TRBJ2-2	TGCGCCAGCAGCTGGGACAGGGGAGTTAGGGAGCTGTTTTTT	CASSWDRGVRELFF
TRBD2	TRBV20-1	NA	14	TRBJ2-3	TGCAGTGCTAGTTGGGGAGGGACTACAGATACGCAGTATTTT	CSASWGGTTDTQYF
NA	TRBV5-1	NA	14	TRBJ2-7	TGCGCCAGCAGCTCGGGTGTCGGGTCAGCCGAGCAGTACTTC	CASSSGVGSAEQYF
NA	TRBV6-6	NA	11	TRBJ2-7	TGTGCCAGCAGCGTGGGGGCAGAGCAGTACTTC	CASSVGAEQYF
NA	TRBV6-1	NA	14	TRBJ2-7	TGTGCCAGCAGTGAGAACCGGGAAAACTACGAGCAGTACTTC	CASSENRENYEQYF
NA	TRBV18	NA	14	TRBJ1-6	TGTGCCAGCTCACCAGGACAATATAATTCACCCCTCCACTTT	CASSPGQYNSPLHF
TRBD1	TRBV12-3/TRBV12-4	NA	13	TRBJ1-1	TGTGCCAGCAGTATCAACAGGGGGACTGAAGCTTTCTTT	CASSINRGTEAFF
NA	TRBV11-3	NA	13	TRBJ1-1	TGTGCCAGCAGCTTAGATACGGGGGCTGAAGCTTTCTTT	CASSLDTGAEAFF
TRBD1	TRBV25-1	NA	14	TRBJ1-2	TGTGCCAGCACCGAAGGGATACAGGGGCGAGGCTACACCTTC	CASTEGIQGRGYTF
NA	TRBV6-5	NA	13	TRBJ1-1	TGTGCCAGCAGCAGGGTCTCGAAAAGCGAAGCTTTCTTT	CASSRVSKSEAFF
TRBD1	TRBV3-1/TRBV3-2	NA	13	TRBJ2-1	TGTGCCAGCAGCCCGGGACAGTACAATGAGCAGTTCTTC	CASSPGQYNEQFF
NA	TRBV6-5	NA	15	TRBJ1-4	TGTGCCAGCAGTTACTTGGGGGCGTCTAATGAAAAACTGTTTTTT	CASSYLGASNEKLFF
NA	TRBV20-1	NA	14	TRBJ2-3	TGCAGTGCTAGTCTTAGCGGTAGCACAGATACGCAGTATTTT	CSASLSGSTDTQYF
NA	TRBV4-1	NA	14	TRBJ1-2	TGCGCCAGCAGCCAACTTCTTGGGGGGAATGGCTACACCTTC	CASSQLLGGNGYTF
NA	TRBV6-5	NA	13	TRBJ1-4	TGTGCCAGCACCCTTGCAACTAATGAAAAACTGTTTTTT	CASTLATNEKLFF
NA	TRBV7-3	NA	13	TRBJ1-1	TGTGCCAGCAGCTTAACCGGGAACACTGAAGCTTTCTTT	CASSLTGNTEAFF
NA	TRBV3-1/TRBV3-2	NA	14	TRBJ1-4	TGTGCCAGCAACCAAGGGGGGGCTAATGAAAAACTGTTTTTT	CASNQGGANEKLFF
NA	TRBV5-1	NA	15	TRBJ1-6	TGCGCCAGCAGCTTAGGCGGCGGGGATAATTCACCCCTCCACTTT	CASSLGGGDNSPLHF
NA	TRBV7-9	NA	11	TRBJ1-1	TGTGCCAGCAGCTTAACCAGGGAAGCTTTCTTT	CASSLTREAFF
NA	TRBV7-9	NA	15	TRBJ1-1	TGTGCCAGCAGCTTAGTTTGGGGAGGAAACACTGAAGCTTTCTTT	CASSLVWGGNTEAFF
TRBD2	TRBV10-3	few	16	TRBJ2-7	TGTGCCATCAGTTCCGGGACTAGCGGGATCTCCTACGAGCAGTACTTC	CAISSGTSGISYEQYF
TRBD1	TRBV19	NA	13	TRBJ1-5	TGTGCCAGTTCGGACAGGGCCAGCCAGCCCCAGCATTTT	CASSDRASQPQHF
TRBD1	TRBV24-1	NA	13	TRBJ2-5	TGTGCCACCAGCGGACAGGAAAAAGAGACCCAGTACTTC	CATSGQEKETQYF
NA	TRBV28	NA	19	TRBJ1-3	TGTGCCAGCAGTTTATTATTGGGAGTAGTAGGGCTATCTGGAAACACCATATATTTT	CASSLLLGVVGLSGNTIYF
NA	TRBV6-2/TRBV6-3	few	15	TRBJ1-6	TGTGCCAGCAGTGCCGGGACACCAGGCACTTCACCCCTCCACTTT	CASSAGTPGTSPLHF
NA	TRBV10-3	NA	11	TRBJ1-2	TGTGCCATCAGTGAGGAGGGTGGCTACACCTTC	CAISEEGGYTF
TRBD1	TRBV4-2	NA	17	TRBJ1-5	TGTGCCAGCAGCCAAGATCCGGCAGGGGGGCGAGGTCAGCCCCAGCATTTT	CASSQDPAGGRGQPQHF
TRBD2	TRBV7-6	NA	15	TRBJ2-5	TGTGCCAGCAGCTTGGGACTAGCGGGGTTAGAGACCCAGTACTTC	CASSLGLAGLETQYF
TRBD1	TRBV7-3	NA	13	TRBJ2-2	TGTGCCAGCGGGACAGGAGGTATCGGGGAGCTGTTTTTT	CASGTGGIGELFF
NA	TRBV11-2	NA	13	TRBJ1-1	TGTGCCAGCACCCAAACCGGGGGGACTGAAGCTTTCTTT	CASTQTGGTEAFF
NA	TRBV29-1	NA	14	TRBJ2-3	TGCAGCGTCGAATCGGGTGGAGGAACAGATACGCAGTATTTT	CSVESGGGTDTQYF
NA	TRBV4-1	NA	16	TRBJ1-6	TGCGCCAGCAGCCATTCGCGGGGGGGGAATAATTCACCCCTCCACTTT	CASSHSRGGNNSPLHF
NA	TRBV5-1	NA	16	TRBJ2-7	TGCGCCAGCAGAGGAACTAACGACAGGCCTTCCTACGAGCAGTACTTC	CASRGTNDRPSYEQYF
NA	TRBV5-1	NA	14	TRBJ2-7	TGCGCCAGCAGCTTAGAGGCAGAATCCTACGAGCAGTACTTC	CASSLEAESYEQYF
TRBD1	TRBV27	NA	16	TRBJ1-4	TGTGCCAGCAGTTTCGGGCAGGGGGCGCTGGGTGAAAAACTGTTTTTT	CASSFGQGALGEKLFF
NA	TRBV29-1	once	13	TRBJ1-2	TGCAGCGTTGAAGACGAGACAGGATATGGCTACACCTTC	CSVEDETGYGYTF
NA	TRBV25-1	NA	12	TRBJ1-3	TGTGCCAGCAGTGAACAAGGAAACACCATATATTTT	CASSEQGNTIYF
NA	TRBV7-9	NA	15	TRBJ1-1	TGTGCCAGCAGCTTAGGGGAGGGATCGAACACTGAAGCTTTCTTT	CASSLGEGSNTEAFF
TRBD1	TRBV5-1	NA	12	TRBJ2-1	TGCGCCAGCAGCTCGGGACAGGATGAGCAGTTCTTC	CASSSGQDEQFF
NA	TRBV20-1	NA	14	TRBJ2-7	TGCAGTGCCAGTACAGGGTCCAGCACCTACGAGCAGTACTTC	CSASTGSSTYEQYF
TRBD1	TRBV15	NA	19	TRBJ1-6	TGTGCCACCAGCTCACCCGGGACAGGGGCCCGCTTTCATAATTCACCCCTCCACTTT	CATSSPGTGARFHNSPLHF
TRBD1	TRBV28	NA	15	TRBJ1-5	TGTGCCAGCAGTCTCGGACAGGTGGACAATCAGCCCCAGCATTTT	CASSLGQVDNQPQHF
TRBD1	TRBV6-5	NA	14	TRBJ2-7	TGTGCCAGCAGTACCCGGGACAGAGAGTACGAGCAGTACTTC	CASSTRDREYEQYF